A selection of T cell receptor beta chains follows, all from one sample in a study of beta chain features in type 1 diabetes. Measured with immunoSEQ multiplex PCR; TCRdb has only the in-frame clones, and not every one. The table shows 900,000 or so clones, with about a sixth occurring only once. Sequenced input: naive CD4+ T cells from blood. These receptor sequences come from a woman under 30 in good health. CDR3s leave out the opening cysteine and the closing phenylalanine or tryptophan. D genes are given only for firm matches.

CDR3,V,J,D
SARGTETQY,TRBV20-1,TRBJ2-5,-
ASSPSRLADNWDTQY,TRBV28,TRBJ2-3,TRBD2
ASSSHLLRGWNEKLF,TRBV7-2,TRBJ1-4,-
ASSFSPGLWNTEAF,TRBV27,TRBJ1-1,-
ASSDGTSTDTQY,TRBV6-1,TRBJ2-3,-
ASSLGEREQY,TRBV5-1,TRBJ2-7,-
ASSLAFDTDTQY,TRBV18,TRBJ2-3,-
ASSLAPGGEETQY,TRBV5-1,TRBJ2-5,TRBD2
ASRRGQAGGEQY,TRBV14,TRBJ2-7,TRBD1
ASSQGQVNTGELS,TRBV4-3,TRBJ2-2,-
ATSGQGAGSYEQY,TRBV15,-,TRBD1
ASSVDAGTAEQF,TRBV9,TRBJ2-1,-
ASSGSGSGYNEQF,TRBV6-4,TRBJ2-1,TRBD2
ASSRPQETQY,TRBV7-2,TRBJ2-5,-
ASRPWNTGELF,TRBV27,TRBJ2-2,-
ASSPTSGRGEQF,TRBV7-2,TRBJ2-1,TRBD2
ASSPHRGDTSSSTDTQY,TRBV7-2,TRBJ2-3,-
ASSEGGAFSGANVLT,TRBV6-1,TRBJ2-6,-
AWKRGADNEQF,TRBV30,TRBJ2-1,-
ASSRELAQRDEQY,TRBV4-2,TRBJ2-7,TRBD2
ASSFGLAPTDTQY,TRBV7-2,TRBJ2-3,TRBD2
ASSMSVQGGEKLF,TRBV21-1,TRBJ1-4,-
ASSTRQGKETQY,TRBV5-4,TRBJ2-5,TRBD1
ASRSDNEQY,TRBV2,TRBJ2-7,-
ASSQVLSETQY,TRBV4-1,TRBJ2-5,-
ASRYGTGSYGYT,TRBV19,TRBJ1-2,TRBD1
ASSLGYEQY,TRBV28,TRBJ2-7,-
ASSLETLGNTEAF,TRBV7-2,TRBJ1-1,-
ASSRGDTQY,TRBV7-9,TRBJ2-3,-
AITGAGNEQF,TRBV10-3,TRBJ2-1,-
ASSPSPGLAGPGELF,TRBV7-8,TRBJ2-2,TRBD2
ASSLGGGFSSYEQY,TRBV28,TRBJ2-7,-